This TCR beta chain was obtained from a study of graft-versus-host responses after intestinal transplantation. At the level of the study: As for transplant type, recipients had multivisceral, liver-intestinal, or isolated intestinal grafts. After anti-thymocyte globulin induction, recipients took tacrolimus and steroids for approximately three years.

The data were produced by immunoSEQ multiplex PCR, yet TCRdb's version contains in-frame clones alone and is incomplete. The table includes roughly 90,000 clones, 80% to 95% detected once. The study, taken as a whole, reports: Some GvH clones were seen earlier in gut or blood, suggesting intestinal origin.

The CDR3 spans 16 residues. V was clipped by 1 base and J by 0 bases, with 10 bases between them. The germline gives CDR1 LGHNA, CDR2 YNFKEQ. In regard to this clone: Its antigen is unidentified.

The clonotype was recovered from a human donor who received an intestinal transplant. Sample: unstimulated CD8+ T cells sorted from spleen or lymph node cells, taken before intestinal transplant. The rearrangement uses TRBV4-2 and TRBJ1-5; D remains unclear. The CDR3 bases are TGTGCCAGCAGCCAAGTGGGCAGCTATAGCAATCAGCCCCAGCATTTT. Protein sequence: CASSQVGSYSNQPQHF.